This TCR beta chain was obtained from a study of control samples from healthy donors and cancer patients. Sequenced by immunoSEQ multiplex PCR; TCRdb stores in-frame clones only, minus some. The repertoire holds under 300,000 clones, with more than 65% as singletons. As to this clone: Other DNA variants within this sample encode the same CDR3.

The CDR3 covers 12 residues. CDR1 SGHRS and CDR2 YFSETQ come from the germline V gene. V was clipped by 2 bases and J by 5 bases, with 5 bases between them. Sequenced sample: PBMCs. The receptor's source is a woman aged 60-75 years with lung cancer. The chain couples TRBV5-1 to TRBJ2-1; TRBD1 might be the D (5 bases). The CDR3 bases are TGCGCCAGCAGCTTACAGGACAATGAGCAGTTCTTC. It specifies CASSLQDNEQFF.